This T cell receptor beta chain was identified in a study of cytomegalovirus exposure and HLA in healthy donors (dated by TCRdb to 2016 to 2017). Looking at the study overall: An earlier analysis of some 600 of the donors reported roughly 300 Gb of sequence data and around 100 million unique TCR beta sequences obtained from about 180 million T cells. To decide whether each TCR beta V gene segment behaved as functional or pseudogenic, an earlier analysis of 587 of the donors relied on high-throughput TCR beta sequencing. All discovery cohort repertoires had been generated on a single sequencing platform. Typing coverage varied by locus: roughly 629-630 donors for A, B, C, DRB1 and DQB1; approximately 500 for DQA1; around 610 for DPA1; approximately 490 for DPB1. Across about 380 genotyped donors of the cohort, an average of approximately 220,000 unique TCR beta nucleotide sequences per donor were sequenced, and roughly 17% of those sequences were non-productive. Rather than using new phenotypic data, the later analysis identified candidate immune exposures from TCR beta sequences and from how often those sequences occurred across donors. The study profiled the T cell repertoires of 500 to 800 subjects by immunosequencing and related them to cytomegalovirus serostatus. A separate validation cohort of 90 to 150 different subjects was used in addition to the 666-subject first cohort. Donor age, sex, ethnicity and CMV serostatus were compiled together with the repertoire data. To predict cytomegalovirus infection status, the study brought together high-throughput TCR immunosequencing, statistical association of individual TCRs with disease status, and machine learning. An early release that covered fewer than 800 HLA-typed donors contained about 300 gigabases of sequencing data and 75 million to 100 million unique TCR sequences. HLA typing included class I and class II loci at four-digit resolution. The genetic ancestry cluster associated with self-reported Caucasian donors included roughly 84% of the approximately 400 genotyped donors. Because of strong linkage in the cohort, a handful of DR-DQ haplotypes were treated as single units for association and clustering. The study was designed to test whether signatures of past pathogen exposure could be identified by cataloging public T cell receptors. A later genetic analysis took genome-wide SNP genotypes for about 55% of the roughly 670 donors and used that subset as a discovery cohort. A later analysis re-analyzed previously published TCR beta repertoires from 650 to 800 donors and added high-resolution HLA genotyping to study TCR occurrence patterns. The study at large found these results: A later genetic analysis reported fewer N-insertions in productive TCRs among donors in an Asian-associated ancestry cluster than the roughly 700-donor mean. A cluster of highly shared sequence variants was judged likely to be a technical artifact of the sequencing pipeline. Cytomegalovirus status was reported to be diagnosed by the classifier with high specificity and sensitivity in both the original and validation cohorts. In an earlier analysis of 587 of the donors, most TCR beta V segments were observed in productive rearrangements about 87% or about 30% of the time, broadly matching IMGT annotations. Presence/absence analyses assumed roughly uniform sequencing depth across donors, an assumption that may not hold. Correlated functional status among segregating V segments might be attributable to linkage disequilibrium, but an unknown experimental factor could not be ruled out. According to the authors, the approach could potentially be generalized to other disease states and immunological phenotypes. The earlier analysis of approximately 540 of the donors excluded around 17 rarely observed V segments, including chromosome 9 orphons, because counts were too low. In a later analysis, TCR association rates were found to vary across HLA loci, with the most associated TCRs seen for DRB1 alleles and the fewest for HLA-C alleles. A further reported finding was that TCR beta sequences accurately predicted the HLA-A and HLA-B alleles for most subjects in the first cohort. Compared with equally common non-associated chains, HLA-associated TCR beta chains in a later analysis were more clonally expanded and had lower generation probabilities. Most CMV-associated TCR beta chains appeared to be HLA-restricted in a later analysis, and the HLA associations seemed to be driven largely by CMV exposure. Specific HLA alleles were associated with over 15,000 TCR beta sequences at a false discovery rate of 0.05 in a later analysis. A few of the identified cytomegalovirus-associated TCR beta chains were confirmed in vitro to be specific for cytomegalovirus antigens. Assigning TCR associations to individual alleles was difficult when HLA alleles, especially DR and DQ, strongly co-occurred. In a later analysis, several top co-occurrence clusters were reported to appear linked to parvovirus B19, influenza, CMV and Epstein-Barr virus. Because some donors lacked HLA typing at each locus, the association tests relied only on the typed subset. The cohort was sequenced for TCR beta chains only, and without alpha or paired-chain data the features that could be detected were limited. In a later genetic analysis, a missense DCLRE1C variant was associated with V-gene and J-gene trimming of TCR beta chains, and the association was replicated in an independent cohort. Immune exposure information for the cohort was limited to CMV serostatus. The study listed 164 TCR beta chains as associated with cytomegalovirus. Across donors, most TCR sequences were observed very rarely, whereas some public TCRs were present in many individuals.

The cohort was made up of 500 to 800 healthy bone marrow donors. At the time of sampling, every cohort member was nominally healthy, though immune exposures that went unrecorded were likely present. The donor tested CMV seropositive and was one of the 289 seropositive cohort members. Every donor gave a peripheral blood sample, and the peripheral blood mononuclear cells from that sample were used for TCR beta sequencing. The Qiagen DNeasy Blood Extraction Kit was used to extract genomic DNA from the blood cell samples. Concerning this clone: What this receptor recognizes is not known. No much larger clone is present one base from it, and per-base qualities are unavailable.

Library preparation was by the immunoSEQ multiplex PCR assay. A mixture of 60 forward primers for TCR Vbeta segments and 13 reverse primers for TCR Jbeta segments was used in the multiplex PCR. A multiplex PCR assay on genomic DNA amplified the CDR3 region of rearranged TCR beta genes. The Illumina HiSeq System was used to sequence the amplified TCR beta libraries as 87-base-pair reads. Under the source paper's analysis protocol: In a later analysis, tens of millions of unique TCR beta chains were counted across the roughly 670 repertoires, and about 9.9 million of these chains were shared by at least two donors. Raw reads were error-corrected and collapsed into unique sequences by a nearest-neighbor algorithm in which closely related sequences were merged to remove PCR and sequencing errors. CDR3 sequences were aligned to IMGT reference sequences to assign V, D and J gene segments. For a sequence to be retained, a match of at least six nucleotides was required to both a V gene segment and a J gene segment. Rearrangements were classified as productive when the CDR3 lacked stop codons and remained in frame with V and J, and all other rearrangements were classified as non-productive. CDR3 was defined according to IMGT convention as the region running from the second conserved V-encoded cysteine to the conserved J-encoded phenylalanine. The earlier analysis of about 610 of the donors excluded sequences that lacked an unambiguous match to a single V gene segment. An earlier analysis of fewer than 650 of the donors classified V segments as functional when productive rearrangements were above 56.7% and as segregating when the standard deviation between donors was above 5%. A statistical classification framework was built to diagnose cytomegalovirus status from the catalog of TCR beta chain sequences. In a later analysis, TCR nucleotide sequences were compared against IMGT/GENE-DB human TR gene sequences so that V and J genes could be assigned. Using the TCRdist pipeline, a later analysis assigned CDR3 sequences along with most-parsimonious VDJ recombination scenarios. A later analysis defined each TCR beta chain by its CDR3 amino acid sequence plus V-gene family, and excluded reads lacking a unique V-gene family. A later analysis removed 592 highly shared, low-generation-probability nucleotide sequences to deal with suspected cross-contamination and a sequencing artifact. In a later analysis, a clonal expansion index was calculated for each public chain from normalized within-repertoire ranks of inferred template counts. In a later analysis, generation probabilities were computed with a VDJ recombination model fitted to out-of-frame rearrangements, and the resulting probabilities were checked against IGoR. In a later analysis, TCR-TCR, TCR-HLA and TCR-CMV co-occurrence was scored with hypergeometric tests, and a repertoire-size bias correction was applied to TCR pairs. In a later analysis, false discovery rates were estimated by permuting HLA or CMV assignments 20 times. In a later analysis, co-occurring TCRs were grouped using DBSCAN, and TCRdist sequence similarity was added for clustering within HLA-allele-positive subsets. Co-occurrence clustering excluded repertoires with fewer than 30,000 or more than 120,000 public chains, plus five with anomalous nucleotide sharing. TCRdb stores this immuneACCESS table with in-frame sequences only. Part of the clones is absent; in the studies checked, under half of the shortfall reflects unresolved V genes, and no reason is known for the rest. Clonal size and the V and J genes are those of that table, whereas D and trimming came from the DNA. The sample profile shows around 99,000 clones; approximately 79% of them were found once. 14% of the sample comes from the top ten.

The specimen sequenced was PBMCs. The sequence was collected from a woman in her thirties or forties in good health and CMV-seropositive.

CDR3 reads: CASSLEGQGRGYTF. The bases are TGCGCCAGCAGCTTGGAGGGACAGGGACGAGGCTACACCTTC. The chain is encoded by TRBV5-1 joined to TRBJ1-2, with 9 bases aligning to TRBD1. CDR1 and CDR2 were assigned from the germline V gene as SGHRS and YFSETQ. V is cut back by 0 bases and J by 8 bases, with 5 bases in the junction unmatched. CDR3 length: 14 amino acids, cysteine to phenylalanine. Of the read, only the CDR3 DNA is kept; its 42 bases are in frame from base 1.